The sequence of this T cell receptor beta chain was determined in a study of CD8 T cells in Susac syndrome. Negative isolation yielded CD8+ and CD4+ T cells; FACS enriched TEMRA cells. With random hexamers, roughly 0.45 to 1 ug RNA was reverse transcribed. MiXCR, run by TCRdb on the immunoSEQ multiplex PCR reads, gives a single entry per CDR3 protein. Of under 550,000 distinct CDR3 sequences listed, 75% to 90% were seen once; the top ten hold approximately 0.12%. Germline V gene data show CDR1 as MDHEN and CDR2 as SYDVKM. CDR3 length: 13 amino acids. Trimming took off 6 bases at V and 4 bases at J, with 13 bases between the two ends.

This sequence originates from a human donor with multiple sclerosis. The rearrangement links TRBV28 to TRBJ2-7; TRBD2 might be the D (6 bases). The specimen was CD8+ T cells from PBMCs. CDR3 sequence (DNA): TGTGCCAGCAGACCCGCGGGAATATACGAGCAGTACTTC. Protein: CASRPAGIYEQYF.